One sample yielded the 2 T cell receptor beta chains listed below, sequenced in a study of blood T cell repertoires in COVID-19. Sequencing was performed with immunoSEQ multiplex PCR; in TCRdb, only in-frame clones are kept and a portion is missing. This sample has 150,000 to 200,000 clones; more than 75% occur once, and the top ten carry less than 6%. The sequenced material came from PBMCs or T cells enriched from blood (not recorded which). Source of these receptors: a man aged 40-49 years who had recovered from COVID-19.

The chain uses TRBV5-1 and TRBJ2-2, with a possible D match to TRBD2 (5 bases). V gave up 5 bases and J gave up 3 bases, with 20 bases separating them. CDR3 size: 17 residues. CDR1 is SGHRS, CDR2 YFSETQ, per germline. The CDR3 spells CASRARLGVADTGELFF. The CDR3 nucleotides are TGCGCCAGCAGAGCGCGGCTCGGGGTCGCAGACACCGGGGAGCTGTTTTTT.

The chain couples TRBV6-5 to TRBJ1-1, with D perhaps TRBD1 (6 bases). Trimming removed 5 bases from V and 5 bases from J, with 9 bases in between. Looked up from germline, CDR1 is MNHEY and CDR2 is SVGAGI. The CDR3 is 12 amino acids. CDR3 in DNA: TGTGCCAGCAGTCAGAGGGGGACTGAAGCTTTCTTT. Residues: CASSQRGTEAFF.